Listed here are 8 T cell receptor beta chains from one sample, sequenced in a study of cytomegalovirus exposure and HLA in healthy donors (dated by TCRdb to about 2017). The library was prepared using the immunoSEQ multiplex PCR assay. For the multiplex PCR, a mixture combining 60 forward primers for TCR Vbeta segments and 13 reverse primers for TCR Jbeta segments was used. As stored in TCRdb, this immuneACCESS dataset retains in-frame rearrangements with V and J assigned. A fraction of the clones does not appear; measured against another copy, unresolved V genes explain less than half of the discrepancy, and the remainder lacks a known reason. Here the sample has roughly 190,000 clones; approximately 78% occur a single time. The ten largest clones represent roughly 0.73% of the sample. Sequencing input: PBMCs. All receptors come from a woman between 18 and 29 years old in good health and CMV-seronegative.

The J gene is TRBJ1-4, the V gene TRBV6-6; D gene uncertain. The CDR3 runs to 12 residues. Germline CDR1 is MNHNY and CDR2 is SVGAGI (reference sequence). The ends were cut back, 10 bases at V and 6 bases at J, with 12 bases in the middle. This CDR3 reads CATARSDEKLFF. CDR3 nucleotides: TGTGCCACCGCACGGTCTGATGAAAAACTGTTTTTT.

The chain has TRBV5-6 and TRBJ2-3; the D is unclear. The ends were cut back, 4 bases at V and 3 bases at J, with 6 bases in the middle. Per germline, CDR1 SGHDT and CDR2 YYEEEE. The CDR3 length is 12 residues. For the CDR3, the DNA is TGTGCCAGCAGCCCCGGGACAGATACGCAGTATTTT. This codes for CASSPGTDTQYF.

The chain combines TRBV10-2 with TRBJ1-5; no firm D call. Looked up from germline, CDR1 is WSHSY and CDR2 is SAAADI. This CDR3 is built from 12 residues. Trimming removed 5 bases at V and 4 bases at J, with 6 bases between. The CDR3 nucleotides read TGCGCCAGCAGTTCCGGGAATCAGCCCCAGCATTTT. Translated, it gives CASSSGNQPQHF.

The chain couples TRBV4-2 to TRBJ2-7; D unresolved. Looked up from germline, CDR1 is LGHNA and CDR2 is YNFKEQ. The CDR3 covers 14 residues. V was clipped by 0 bases and J by 4 bases, with 10 bases between them. The CDR3 reads CASSQDFVFYEQYF. In DNA form, the CDR3 reads TGTGCCAGCAGCCAAGATTTCGTGTTTTACGAGCAGTACTTC.

The chain uses TRBV29-1 and TRBJ2-2; D uncertain. The CDR3 extends over 11 amino acids. The germline CDR1 and CDR2 sequences are SQVTM and ANQGSEA. V was cut by 5 bases and J by 5 bases, with 6 bases left in between. DNA for the CDR3: TGCAGCGTTCCACTGACCGGGGAGCTGTTTTTT. It translates to CSVPLTGELFF.

This clone has just one count. The rearrangement joins TRBV29-1 to TRBJ1-1; D not resolved. The CDR3 spans 14 residues. Per the germline V gene, CDR1 is SQVTM and CDR2 is ANQGSEA. With 6 bases removed from V and 4 bases from J, the gap between germline ends came to 18 bases. CDR3 DNA sequence: TGCAGCGTCGGAAGGGAGGGATGGGCCACTGAAGCTTTCTTT. Translation gives CSVGREGWATEAFF.

This clone was counted only a few times. This chain links TRBV28 with TRBJ1-2, with D unclear. This CDR3 has 13 amino acids. Germline V gene data show CDR1 as MDHEN and CDR2 as SYDVKM. The V end was cut by 4 bases, the J end by 6 bases, with 12 bases between. CDR3 coding DNA: TGTGCCAGCAGTTGGATGGAGGGAAATGGCTACACCTTC. This codes for CASSWMEGNGYTF.

The chain employs TRBV7-2 and TRBJ2-7; 8 bases are shared with TRBD2. V lost 0 bases and J lost 1; bases outside the gene matches: 2. The CDR3 is 15 amino acids. Germline CDR1 SGHTA, CDR2 FQGNSA. The CDR3 region is CASSLASGVSYEQYF. The CDR3 DNA reads as TGTGCCAGCAGCTTAGCTAGCGGGGTATCCTACGAGCAGTACTTC.